This paragraph reports one T cell receptor beta chain. Its cognate antigen is unknown. Using RNA transcripts as the source, TCR beta CDR3 regions were amplified. Carried out on the TCR CDR3, a first-round RT-PCR used the HTBI primer set. TCRdb used MiXCR to reprocess the multiplex PCR reads, holding one entry per CDR3 protein. This sample has more than 500,000 distinct CDR3 sequences, with 15% to 20% found just once. This CDR3 is built from 15 residues. The V gene end was trimmed by 8 bases and the J gene end by 2 bases; junction bases not matched to a gene: 8. Germline V lookup: CDR1 LNHDA, CDR2 SQIVND (reference sequence). Ophthalmopathy patients had moderate-to-severe active disease, CAS ≥3, NOSPECS ≥4, and disease duration under 3 months. Uncontrolled infection, other autoimmune disease, pregnancy or lactation barred patients from enrollment. This entry belongs to a study of T cells in Graves' hyperthyroidism and ophthalmopathy. Study observations and caveats: The model predicted ophthalmopathy a median around 6 months before onset.

Sequenced material: blood. The origin of this receptor is a woman in her 30s with Graves' ophthalmopathy. The chain joins TRBV19 to TRBJ1-4, with 7 bases aligning to TRBD1. The chain's CDR3 is CASAETGATNEKLFF. CDR3 in DNA: TGTGCCAGTGCTGAAACAGGGGCGACTAATGAAAAACTGTTTTTT. The full variable domain, completed using reference TRBV19 and TRBJ1-4, is DGGITQSPKYLFRKEGQNVTLSCEQNLNHDAMYWYRQDPGQGLRLIYYSQIVNDFQKGDIAEGYSVSREKKESFPLTVTSAQKNPTAFYLCASAETGATNEKLFFGSGTQLSVL.